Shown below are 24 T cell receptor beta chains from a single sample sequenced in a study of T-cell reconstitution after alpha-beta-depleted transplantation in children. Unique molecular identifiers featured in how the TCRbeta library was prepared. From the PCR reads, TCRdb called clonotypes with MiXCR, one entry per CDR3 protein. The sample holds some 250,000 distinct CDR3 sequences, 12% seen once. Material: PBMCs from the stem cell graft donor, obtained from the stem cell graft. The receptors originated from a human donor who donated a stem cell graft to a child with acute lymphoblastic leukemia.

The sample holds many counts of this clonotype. CDR3 in amino acids: CASSDVGRTEAFF. CDR3 coding DNA: TGTGCCAGCAGTGATGTAGGGAGGACTGAAGCTTTCTTT. V usage is TRBV25-1 and J usage is TRBJ1-1; D unclear. V was pared by 3 bases and J by 5 bases, with 10 bases between. CDR1 is MGHDK and CDR2 is SYGVNS in the germline V gene. CDR3 size: 13 residues.

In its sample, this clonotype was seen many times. The CDR3 here is CASSFAQGRTDTQYF. The DNA for the CDR3 is TGTGCCAGCAGTTTCGCCCAGGGTCGGACAGATACGCAGTATTTT. V usage is TRBV11-2 and J usage is TRBJ2-3; D might be TRBD1 (5 bases). The CDR3 is 15 amino acids. Between the trimmed V and J ends, which lost 6 bases and 3 bases, there was a span of 16 bases. From germline, CDR1 is SGHAT and CDR2 FQNNGV. The full variable domain, in which reference TRBV11-2 and TRBJ2-3 provide the parts outside the CDR3, is EAGVAQSPRYKIIEKRQSVAFWCNPISGHATLYWYQQILGQGPKLLIQFQNNGVVDDSQLPKDRFSAERLKGVDSTLKIQPAKLEDSAVYLCASSFAQGRTDTQYFGPGTRLTVL.

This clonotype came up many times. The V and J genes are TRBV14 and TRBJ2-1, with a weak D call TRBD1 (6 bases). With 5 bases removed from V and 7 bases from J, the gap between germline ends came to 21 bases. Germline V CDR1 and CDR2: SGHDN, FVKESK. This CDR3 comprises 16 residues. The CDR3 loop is CASSRKTGRGDNEQFF. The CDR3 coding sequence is TGTGCCAGCAGCAGAAAGACAGGCAGAGGGGATAATGAGCAGTTCTTC.

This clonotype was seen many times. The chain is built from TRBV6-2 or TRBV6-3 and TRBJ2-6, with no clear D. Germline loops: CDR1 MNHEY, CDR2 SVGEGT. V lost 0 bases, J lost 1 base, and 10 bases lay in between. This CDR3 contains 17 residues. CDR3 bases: TGTGCCAGCAGTTACTCCGAAGAGTGGTCTGGGGCCAACGTCCTGACTTTC. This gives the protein CASSYSEEWSGANVLTF.

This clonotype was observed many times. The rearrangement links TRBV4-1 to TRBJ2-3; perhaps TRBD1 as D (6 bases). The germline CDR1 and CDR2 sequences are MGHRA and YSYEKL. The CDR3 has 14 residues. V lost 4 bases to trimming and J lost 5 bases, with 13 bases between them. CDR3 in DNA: TGCGCCAGCAGCCGTACAGGGTTCCTAGATACGCAGTATTTT. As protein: CASSRTGFLDTQYF.

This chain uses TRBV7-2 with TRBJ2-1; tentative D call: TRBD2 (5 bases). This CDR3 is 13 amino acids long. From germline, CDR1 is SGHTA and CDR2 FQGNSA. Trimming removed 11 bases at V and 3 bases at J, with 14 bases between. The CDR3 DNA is TGTGCCGGGAGAGCGAGTGGCTACAATGAGCAGTTCTTC. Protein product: CAGRASGYNEQFF.

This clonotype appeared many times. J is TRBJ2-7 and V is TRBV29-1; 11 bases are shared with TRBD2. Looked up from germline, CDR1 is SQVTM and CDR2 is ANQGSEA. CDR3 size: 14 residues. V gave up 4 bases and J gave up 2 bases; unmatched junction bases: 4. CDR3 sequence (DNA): TGCAGCGTTGTACTAGCGGGAGCTCCCTACGAGCAGTACTTC. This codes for CSVVLAGAPYEQYF.

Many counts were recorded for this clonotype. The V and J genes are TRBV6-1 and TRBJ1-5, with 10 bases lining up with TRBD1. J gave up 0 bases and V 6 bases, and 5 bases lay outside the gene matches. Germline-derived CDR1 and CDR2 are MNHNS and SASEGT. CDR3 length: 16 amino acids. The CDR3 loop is CASRSGTGVSNQPQHF. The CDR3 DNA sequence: TGTGCCAGCAGGTCCGGGACAGGGGTTAGCAATCAGCCCCAGCATTTT.

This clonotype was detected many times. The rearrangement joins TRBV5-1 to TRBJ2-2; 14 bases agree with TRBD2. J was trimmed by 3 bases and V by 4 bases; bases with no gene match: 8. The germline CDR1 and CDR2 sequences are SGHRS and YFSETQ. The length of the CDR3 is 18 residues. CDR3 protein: CASSDPGLAGAYTGELFF. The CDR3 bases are TGCGCCAGCAGCGATCCGGGACTAGCGGGGGCGTACACCGGGGAGCTGTTTTTT.

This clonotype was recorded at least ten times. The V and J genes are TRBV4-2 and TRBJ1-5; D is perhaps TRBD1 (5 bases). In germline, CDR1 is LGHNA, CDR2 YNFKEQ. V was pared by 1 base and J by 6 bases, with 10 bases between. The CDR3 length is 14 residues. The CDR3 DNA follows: TGTGCCAGCAGCCAAGTAGCGGGGACTCAGCCCCAGCATTTT. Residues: CASSQVAGTQPQHF.

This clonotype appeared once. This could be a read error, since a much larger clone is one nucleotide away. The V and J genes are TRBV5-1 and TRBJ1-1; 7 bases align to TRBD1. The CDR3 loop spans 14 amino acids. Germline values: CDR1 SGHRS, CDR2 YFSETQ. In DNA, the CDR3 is TGCGCCAGCAGGTGGGAGGGGGCGAACACTGAATCTTTCTTT. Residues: CASRWEGANTESFF.

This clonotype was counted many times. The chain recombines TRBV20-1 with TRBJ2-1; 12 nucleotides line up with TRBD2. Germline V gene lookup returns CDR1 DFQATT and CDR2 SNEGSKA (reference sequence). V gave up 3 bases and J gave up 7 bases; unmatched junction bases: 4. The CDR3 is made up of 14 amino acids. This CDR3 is CSARTSGSINEQFF. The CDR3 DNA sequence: TGCAGTGCTAGGACTAGCGGGAGTATAAATGAGCAGTTCTTC.

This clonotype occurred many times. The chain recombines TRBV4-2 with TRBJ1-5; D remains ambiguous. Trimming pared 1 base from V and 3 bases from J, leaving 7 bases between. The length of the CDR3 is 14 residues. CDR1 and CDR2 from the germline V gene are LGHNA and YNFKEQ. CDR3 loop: CASSQGQDNQPQHF. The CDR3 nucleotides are TGTGCCAGCAGCCAAGGGCAGGACAATCAGCCCCAGCATTTT.

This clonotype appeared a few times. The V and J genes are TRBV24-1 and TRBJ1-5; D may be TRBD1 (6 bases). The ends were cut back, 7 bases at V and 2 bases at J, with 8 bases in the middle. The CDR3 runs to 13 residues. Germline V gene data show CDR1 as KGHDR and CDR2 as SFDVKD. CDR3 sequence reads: CATRGARNQPQHF. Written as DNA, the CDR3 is TGTGCCACCAGGGGGGCTCGCAATCAGCCCCAGCATTTT.

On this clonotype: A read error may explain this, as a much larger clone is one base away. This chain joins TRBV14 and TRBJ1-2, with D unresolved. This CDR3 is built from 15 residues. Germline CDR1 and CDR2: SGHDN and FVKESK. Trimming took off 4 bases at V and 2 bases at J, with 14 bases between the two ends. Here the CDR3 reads CASSPQYSSNYGYTF. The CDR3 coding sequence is TGTGCCAGCAGCCCCCAATACAGTTCAAACTATGGCTACACCTTC.

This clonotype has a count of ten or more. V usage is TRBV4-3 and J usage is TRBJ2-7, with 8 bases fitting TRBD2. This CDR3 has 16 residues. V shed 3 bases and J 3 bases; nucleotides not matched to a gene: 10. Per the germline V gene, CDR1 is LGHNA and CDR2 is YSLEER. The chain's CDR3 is CASSHGRASVIYEQYF. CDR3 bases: TGCGCCAGCAGCCACGGGAGGGCTAGCGTAATCTACGAGCAGTACTTC.

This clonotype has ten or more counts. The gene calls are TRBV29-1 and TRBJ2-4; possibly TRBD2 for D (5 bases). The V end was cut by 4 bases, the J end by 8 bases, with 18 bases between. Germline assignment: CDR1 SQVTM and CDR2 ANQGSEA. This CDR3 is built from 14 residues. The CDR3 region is CSVVPAGSLDIQYF. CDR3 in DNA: TGCAGCGTTGTACCGGCGGGTTCCTTGGACATTCAGTACTTC.

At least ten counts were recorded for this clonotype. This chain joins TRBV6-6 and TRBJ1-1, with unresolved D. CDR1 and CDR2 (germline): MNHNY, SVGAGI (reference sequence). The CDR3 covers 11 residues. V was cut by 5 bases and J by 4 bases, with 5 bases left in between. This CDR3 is CASSIGTEAFF. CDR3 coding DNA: TGTGCCAGCAGTATCGGCACTGAAGCTTTCTTT.

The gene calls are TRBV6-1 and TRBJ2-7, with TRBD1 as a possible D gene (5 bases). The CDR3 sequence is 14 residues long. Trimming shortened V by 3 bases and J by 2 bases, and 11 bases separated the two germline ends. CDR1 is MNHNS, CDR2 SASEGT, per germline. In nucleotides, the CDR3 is TGTGCCAGCAGTGAGAGACAGAGGACCTACGAGCAGTACTTC. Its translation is CASSERQRTYEQYF.

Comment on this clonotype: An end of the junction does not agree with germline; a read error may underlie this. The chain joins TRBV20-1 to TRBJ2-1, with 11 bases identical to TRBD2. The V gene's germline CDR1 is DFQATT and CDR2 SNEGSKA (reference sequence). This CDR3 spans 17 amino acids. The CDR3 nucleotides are TGCTGTGCTAGTAGGGCTAGCGGGGGGCCCGACGTCGATGAGCAGTTCTTC. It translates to CCASRASGGPDVDEQFF.

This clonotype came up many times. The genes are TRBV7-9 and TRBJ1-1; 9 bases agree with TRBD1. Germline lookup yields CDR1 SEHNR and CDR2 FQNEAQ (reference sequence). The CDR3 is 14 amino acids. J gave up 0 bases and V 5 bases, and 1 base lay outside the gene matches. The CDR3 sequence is CASSRQGVNTEAFF. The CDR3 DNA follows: TGTGCCAGCAGCCGACAGGGGGTGAACACTGAAGCTTTCTTT.

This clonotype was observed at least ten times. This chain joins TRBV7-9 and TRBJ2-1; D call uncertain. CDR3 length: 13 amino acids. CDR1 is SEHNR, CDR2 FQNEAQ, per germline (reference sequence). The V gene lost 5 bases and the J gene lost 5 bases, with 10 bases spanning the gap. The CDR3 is CASSPLLHNEQFF. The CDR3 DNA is TGTGCCAGCAGCCCCCTTCTACACAATGAGCAGTTCTTC.

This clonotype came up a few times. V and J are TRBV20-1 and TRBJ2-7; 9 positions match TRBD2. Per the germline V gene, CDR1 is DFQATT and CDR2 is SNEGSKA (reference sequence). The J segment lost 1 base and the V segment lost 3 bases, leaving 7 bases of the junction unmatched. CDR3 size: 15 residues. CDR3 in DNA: TGCAGTGCTAGTGCAGGCAGCGGGGGGTCCTACGAGCAGTACTTC. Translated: CSASAGSGGSYEQYF.

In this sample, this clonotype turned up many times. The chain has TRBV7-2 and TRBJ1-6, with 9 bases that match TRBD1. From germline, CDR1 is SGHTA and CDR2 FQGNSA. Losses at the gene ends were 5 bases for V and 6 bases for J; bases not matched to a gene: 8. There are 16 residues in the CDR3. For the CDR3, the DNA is TGTGCCAGCAGCGCCCAACAGGGGGCTCCTAATTCACCCCTCCACTTT. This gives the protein CASSAQQGAPNSPLHF.